The 5 T cell receptor beta chains below all came from one sample that was sequenced in a study of beta chain features in type 1 diabetes. Whole-study results and caveats: Moderate but significant shortening of TCRB CDR3s was recorded in all four CD4+ subsets from Type 1 diabetes patients.

The whole isolated RNA underwent reverse transcription, so sequencing captured expressed TCRB transcripts. Libraries were prepared by immunoSEQ multiplex PCR; TCRdb keeps only in-frame clonotypes and omits some of them. The repertoire has some 700,000 clones, 13% of them found once; the top ten carry roughly 0.022%. No antigens are known for them. Sequencing was performed on naive CD4+ T cells from blood. The receptors come from a man aged 18-30 years with type 1 diabetes.

This clone has a handful of counts. The chain carries TRBV25-1 and TRBJ2-7; weak D call: TRBD2 (5 bases). Germline V lookup: CDR1 MGHDK, CDR2 SYGVNS. Between the trimmed V and J ends, which lost 2 bases and 4 bases, there was a span of 6 bases. The CDR3 has 12 amino acids. The CDR3 protein is CASSERGYEQYF. The DNA for the CDR3 is TGTGCCAGCAGTGAACGCGGGTACGAGCAGTACTTC.

The chain links TRBV18 to TRBJ1-2; D unclear. The CDR3 has 14 residues. Germline loops: CDR1 KGHSH, CDR2 LQKENI. The ends were cut back, 3 bases at V and 3 bases at J, with 11 bases in the middle. The CDR3 loop reads CASSPRGPDYGYTF. CDR3 DNA: TGTGCCAGCTCACCCCGCGGGCCGGACTATGGCTACACCTTC. Full variable domain (rest looked up from reference TRBV18 and TRBJ1-2): NAGVMQNPRHLVRRRGQEARLRCSPMKGHSHVYWYRQLPEEGLKFMVYLQKENIIDESGMPKERFSAEFPKEGPSILRIQQVVRGDSAAYFCASSPRGPDYGYTFGSGTRLTVV.

V and J are TRBV30 and TRBJ1-1, with a possible D match to TRBD1 (5 bases). Trimming removed 4 bases at V and 1 base at J, with 10 bases between. From germline, CDR1 is GTSNPN and CDR2 SVGIG (reference sequence). The CDR3 is 13 residues long. CDR3 in DNA: TGTGCCTGGACGGGGGAAGCGAACACTGAAGCTTTCTTT. Translation: CAWTGEANTEAFF. The whole variable domain, remainder taken from reference TRBV30 and TRBJ1-1, is SQTIHQWPATLVQPVGSPLSLECTVEGTSNPNLYWYRQAAGRGLQLLFYSVGIGQISSEVPQNLSASRPQDRQFILSSKKLLLSDSGFYLCAWTGEANTEAFFGQGTRLTVV.

In this sample, this clone turned up a few times. The same CDR3 is also encoded by other DNA sequences in this sample. The chain couples TRBV5-1 to TRBJ1-2, with 7 bases matching TRBD1. From germline, CDR1 is SGHRS and CDR2 YFSETQ. V lost 4 bases, J lost 0 bases, and 3 bases stayed unmatched. CDR3 length: 14 amino acids. The CDR3 DNA reads as TGCGCCAGCAGCCCGGGGACAGCTAACTATGGCTACACCTTC. It translates to CASSPGTANYGYTF.

This clone was picked up a small number of times. The rearrangement joins TRBV2 to TRBJ1-6, with D unresolved. CDR1 is SNHLY, CDR2 FYNNEI, per germline. The CDR3 has 14 amino acids. Deletions cut 3 bases from V and 7 bases from J, with 10 bases between. The CDR3 DNA reads TGTGCCAGCAGTGACCCAGCGTTGAATTCACCCCTCCACTTT. Protein sequence: CASSDPALNSPLHF.